This entry describes one T cell receptor (beta chain). Original handling: Estimates of nucleated cell counts were drawn from the amplification of reference gene primers. The data were produced by immunoSEQ multiplex PCR, yet TCRdb's version contains in-frame clones alone and is incomplete. The V and J calls and the clone size are those of that table, but D and trimming were determined from the DNA. This sample carries roughly 250,000 clones, about 93% of them seen once, and the ten largest clones take 1.9%. The data were obtained in a study of blood T cell repertoires in COVID-19. Background on the study: Samples representing acute and convalescent COVID-19 were sourced from the United States, Italy and Spain. T cells, B-cell-depleted T cells, or PBMCs provided the cDNA or gDNA that served as material.

V gave up 0 bases and J gave up 5 bases; unmatched junction bases: 7. Germline V lookup: CDR1 LNHNV, CDR2 YYDKDF (reference sequence). The CDR3 runs to 15 residues. Each recovered donor of Cohort 3 presented with two negative PCRs, clearance, or symptom resolution. V is TRBV15 and J is TRBJ2-7; 7 nucleotides line up with TRBD1. This TCR came from a woman aged 18-35 years who had recovered from COVID-19. The specimen was PBMCs or T cells enriched from blood (not recorded which). The CDR3 loop reads CATSRDPKGANEQYF. The CDR3 region has the DNA TGTGCCACCAGCAGAGATCCTAAGGGGGCAAACGAGCAGTACTTC. Combining the CDR3 with reference TRBV15 and TRBJ2-7 gives the whole variable domain DAMVIQNPRYQVTQFGKPVTLSCSQTLNHNVMYWYQQKSSQAPKLLFHYYDKDFNNEADTPDNFQSRRPNTSFCFLDIRSPGLGDTAMYLCATSRDPKGANEQYFGPGTRLTVT.